The clone carrying this T cell receptor beta chain occurred many times. The antigen is undetermined. Study results and limitations: Tumor memory CD4+ T cell TCR gene usage clustered with blood and lymph node memory CD4+ cells and lymph node naive CD4+ cells.

V lost 4 bases, J lost 0 bases, and 10 bases lay in between. Germline V gives CDR1 MNHNS, CDR2 SASEGT. CDR3 length equals 15 residues. Constant-region reverse primers amplified full-length variable regions, followed by semi-nested Nested Universal Primer A PCR. TCRdb re-called the 5' RACE reads with MiXCR, one entry per CDR3 protein. The sample shows fewer than 65,000 distinct CDR3 sequences, nearly 30% of them seen only once. Source material: tumor-infiltrating naive CD4+ T cells sorted from the breast tumor. The subset here: naive CD4+ T cells, CD4+CD45RA+CD25-. The receptor was isolated from a female donor with breast cancer. The chain links TRBV6-1 to TRBJ1-3; no firm D call. CDR3 sequence reads: CASSARLNSGNTIYF. The CDR3 DNA sequence: TGTGCCAGCAGTGCTCGACTAAACTCTGGAAACACCATATATTTT.